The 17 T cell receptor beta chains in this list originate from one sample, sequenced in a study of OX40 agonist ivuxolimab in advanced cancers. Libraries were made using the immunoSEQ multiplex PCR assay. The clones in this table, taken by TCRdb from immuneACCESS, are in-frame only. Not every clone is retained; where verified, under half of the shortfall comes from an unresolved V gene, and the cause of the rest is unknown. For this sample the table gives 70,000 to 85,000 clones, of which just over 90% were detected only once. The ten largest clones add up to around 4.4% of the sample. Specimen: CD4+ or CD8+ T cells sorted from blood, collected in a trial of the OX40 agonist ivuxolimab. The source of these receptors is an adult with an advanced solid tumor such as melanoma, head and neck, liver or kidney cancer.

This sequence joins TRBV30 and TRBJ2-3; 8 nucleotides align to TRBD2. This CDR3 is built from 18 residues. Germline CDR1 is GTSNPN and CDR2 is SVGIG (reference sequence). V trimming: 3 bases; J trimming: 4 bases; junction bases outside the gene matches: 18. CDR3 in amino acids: CAWSARALGGRLSDTQYF. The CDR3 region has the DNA TGTGCCTGGAGCGCTAGGGCCCTGGGCGGGAGGTTATCAGATACGCAGTATTTT.

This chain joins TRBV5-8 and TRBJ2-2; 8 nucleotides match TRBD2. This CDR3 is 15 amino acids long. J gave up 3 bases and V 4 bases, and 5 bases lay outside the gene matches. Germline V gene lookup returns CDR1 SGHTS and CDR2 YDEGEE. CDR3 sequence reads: CASSVSGTHTGELFF. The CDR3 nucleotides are TGTGCCAGCAGCGTTAGCGGGACCCACACCGGGGAGCTGTTTTTT.

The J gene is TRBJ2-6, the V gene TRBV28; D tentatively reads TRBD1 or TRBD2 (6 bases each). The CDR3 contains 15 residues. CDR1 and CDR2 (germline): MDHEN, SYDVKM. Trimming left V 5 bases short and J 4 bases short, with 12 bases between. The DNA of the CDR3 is TGTGCCAGCAGTCCCGGGGGCGCAGGGGCCAACGTCCTGACTTTC. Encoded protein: CASSPGGAGANVLTF.

CDR3 nucleotide sequence: TGTGCCAGCTCACCACTCGCAGGAGCGAACACTGAAGCTTTCTTT. Protein product: CASSPLAGANTEAFF. The V gene is TRBV18, the J gene TRBJ1-1; unclear D gene. The CDR3 has 15 amino acids. Germline V gene data show CDR1 as KGHSH and CDR2 as LQKENI. Trimming took 1 base from V and 1 from J, leaving 10 bases between them.

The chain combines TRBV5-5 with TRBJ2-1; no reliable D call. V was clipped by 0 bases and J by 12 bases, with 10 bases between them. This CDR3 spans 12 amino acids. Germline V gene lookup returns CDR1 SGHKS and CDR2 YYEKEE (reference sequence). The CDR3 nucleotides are TGTGCCAGCAGCTTGGAAGGGAAAGGGCAGTTCTTC. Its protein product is CASSLEGKGQFF.

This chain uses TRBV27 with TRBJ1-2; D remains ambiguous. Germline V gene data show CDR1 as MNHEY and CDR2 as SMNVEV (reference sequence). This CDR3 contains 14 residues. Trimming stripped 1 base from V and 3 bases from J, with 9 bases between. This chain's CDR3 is CASSLWSGYYGYTF. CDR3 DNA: TGTGCCAGCAGTTTATGGTCCGGTTACTATGGCTACACCTTC.

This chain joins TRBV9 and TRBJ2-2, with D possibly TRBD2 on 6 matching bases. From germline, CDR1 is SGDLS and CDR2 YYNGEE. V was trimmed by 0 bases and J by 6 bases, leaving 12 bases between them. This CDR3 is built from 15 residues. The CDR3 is CASSVAGAGPGELFF. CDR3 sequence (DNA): TGTGCCAGCAGCGTAGCGGGAGCGGGCCCCGGGGAGCTGTTTTTT.

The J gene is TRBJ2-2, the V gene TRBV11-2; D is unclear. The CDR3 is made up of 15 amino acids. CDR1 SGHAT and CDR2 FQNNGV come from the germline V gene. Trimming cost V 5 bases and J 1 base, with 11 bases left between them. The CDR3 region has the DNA TGTGCCAGCAGCCCGTCGGCAGGGAACACCGGGGAGCTGTTTTTT. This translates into CASSPSAGNTGELFF. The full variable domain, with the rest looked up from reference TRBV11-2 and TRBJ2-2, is EAGVAQSPRYKIIEKRQSVAFWCNPISGHATLYWYQQILGQGPKLLIQFQNNGVVDDSQLPKDRFSAERLKGVDSTLKIQPAKLEDSAVYLCASSPSAGNTGELFFGEGSRLTVL.

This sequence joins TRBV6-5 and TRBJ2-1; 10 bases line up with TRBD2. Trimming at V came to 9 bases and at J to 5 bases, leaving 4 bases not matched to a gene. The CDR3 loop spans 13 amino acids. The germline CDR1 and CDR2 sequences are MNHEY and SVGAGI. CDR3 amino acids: CASRTSGNNEQFF. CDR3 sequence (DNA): TGTGCCAGTCGGACTAGCGGAAACAATGAGCAGTTCTTC.

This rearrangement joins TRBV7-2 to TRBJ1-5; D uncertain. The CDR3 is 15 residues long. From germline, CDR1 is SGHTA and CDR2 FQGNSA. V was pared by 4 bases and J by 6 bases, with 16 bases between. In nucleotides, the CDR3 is TGTGCCAGCAGCTCGCGCTCCTTCGAGAGTCAGCCCCAGCATTTT. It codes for CASSSRSFESQPQHF.

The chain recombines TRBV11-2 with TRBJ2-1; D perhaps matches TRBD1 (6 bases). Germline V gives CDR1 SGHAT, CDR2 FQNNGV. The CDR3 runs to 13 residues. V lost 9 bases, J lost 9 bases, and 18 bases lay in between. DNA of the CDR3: TGTGCCAGTATGAGGGGGAACAGCGGTGAGCAGTTCTTC. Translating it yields CASMRGNSGEQFF. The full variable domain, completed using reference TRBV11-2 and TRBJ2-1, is EAGVAQSPRYKIIEKRQSVAFWCNPISGHATLYWYQQILGQGPKLLIQFQNNGVVDDSQLPKDRFSAERLKGVDSTLKIQPAKLEDSAVYLCASMRGNSGEQFFGPGTRLTVL.

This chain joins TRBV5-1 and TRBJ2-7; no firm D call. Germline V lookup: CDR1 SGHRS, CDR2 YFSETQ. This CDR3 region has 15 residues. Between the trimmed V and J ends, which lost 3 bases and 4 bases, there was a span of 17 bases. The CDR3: CASSSTPSPGYEQYF. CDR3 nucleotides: TGCGCCAGCAGCTCGACTCCCTCACCGGGTTACGAGCAGTACTTC.

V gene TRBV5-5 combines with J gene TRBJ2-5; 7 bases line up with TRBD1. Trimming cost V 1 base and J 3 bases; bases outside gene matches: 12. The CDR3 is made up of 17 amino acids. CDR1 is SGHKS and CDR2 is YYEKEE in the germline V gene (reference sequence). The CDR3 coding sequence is TGTGCCAGCAGCTTGAGGGGGCAAAGCAGGGGTGAAGAGACCCAGTACTTC. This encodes CASSLRGQSRGEETQYF.

CDR3 protein: CASSIRLAQETQYF. The CDR3 DNA sequence: TGTGCCAGCAGCATCCGACTAGCTCAAGAGACCCAGTACTTC. The rearrangement links TRBV7-2 to TRBJ2-5; TRBD2 aligns across 7 bases. CDR1 and CDR2 (germline): SGHTA, FQGNSA. The CDR3 has 14 residues. The V gene end was trimmed by 5 bases and the J gene end by 2 bases; junction bases not matched to a gene: 5.

As DNA, the CDR3 is TGTGCCAGCAGTGAAGCGCGACTAGCGGGAGCTCGGTACAATGAGCAGTTCTTC. Residues: CASSEARLAGARYNEQFF. V gene TRBV6-1 combines with J gene TRBJ2-1, with TRBD2 identical over 12 bases. Germline-derived CDR1 and CDR2 are MNHNS and SASEGT. The trim removed 0 bases at V and 4 bases at J, leaving 7 bases unmatched. The CDR3 extends over 18 amino acids.

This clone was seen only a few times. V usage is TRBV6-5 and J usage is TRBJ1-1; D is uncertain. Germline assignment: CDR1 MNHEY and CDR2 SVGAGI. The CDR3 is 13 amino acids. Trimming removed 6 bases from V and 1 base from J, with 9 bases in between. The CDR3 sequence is CASSPKRNTEAFF. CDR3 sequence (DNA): TGTGCCAGCAGCCCCAAGAGGAACACTGAAGCTTTCTTT.

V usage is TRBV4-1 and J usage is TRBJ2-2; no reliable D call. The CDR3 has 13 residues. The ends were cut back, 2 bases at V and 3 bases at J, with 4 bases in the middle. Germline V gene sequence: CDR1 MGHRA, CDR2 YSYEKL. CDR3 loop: CASSQTDTGELFF. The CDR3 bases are TGCGCCAGCAGCCAAACAGACACCGGGGAGCTGTTTTTT.